This entry features one T cell receptor (beta chain) sequence. This clonotype came up many times. Its cognate antigen has yet to be identified. Nothing much larger sits one base from this clone, and base qualities are not available. The study was a case-control design nested within a healthcare worker cohort in London, UK, with weekly nasopharyngeal swab PCR tests and blood sampling. Between 23 and 31 March 2020, the week of the UK lockdown, healthcare workers were enrolled and then followed up weekly for as long as 16 weeks. The library was produced with 5' RACE. Sequencing was carried out with a NextSeq 500. The TCR library protocol attached unique molecular identifiers to individual cDNA molecules to correct for sequencing error and PCR bias. Both TCR alpha and beta chains were sequenced, and tight co-correlation was observed between alpha and beta sequence abundances in each sample. The published analysis was carried out like this. Decombinator V4 was used to annotate the V gene, J gene and CDR3 of the TCR sequences. Expanded TCRs were defined as changing significantly between any two time points under a Poisson model with p below 0.0001. TCR abundances were normalised to the total number of TCRs sequenced per sample and expressed as counts per million. TRAV1-2 paired with TRAJ12, TRAJ20 or TRAJ33 defined MAIT TCRs, while TRAV10 paired with TRAJ18 defined iNKT TCRs. VDJdb, accessed 1 November 2021, was searched for CMV, EBV and SARS-CoV-2 annotated TCRs, with TCRs annotated for multiple antigens excluded. Clones were called with MiXCR by TCRdb after fastp trimmed the public reads at Q25, and only in-frame beta chains were retained. Each CDR3 protein appears once, grouped with its most common genes and DNA. The authors' filters were not applied to this entry. The sample has 95,000 to 120,000 distinct CDR3 sequences on record, 12% of them singletons. The ten largest clones capture approximately 3.1% of the sample.

Between the V and J ends, shortened by 1 base and 7 bases respectively, the junction contains 11 bases. The CDR3 holds 14 amino acids from the cysteine to the phenylalanine. The kept DNA is CDR3 alone, 42 bases in frame from the first base. The germline V gene (reference sequence) supplies CDR1 SGHNT and CDR2 YYREEE. The data derive from a study of early T cells in non-severe SARS-CoV-2 infection (dated by TCRdb to the early 2020s). Turning to the overall study: Bulk RNA from unsorted whole blood was used for TCR sequencing, so alpha and beta chains could not be paired. On the study overall, not on this receptor specifically: Matching against VDJdb was skewed toward anti-spike CD8 responses, likely underestimated virus-specific expansions, and missed private and CD4 specificities.

In this chain, TRBV5-4 is recombined with TRBJ1-4; the D gene lacks a confident call. This TCR was recovered from an adult who was a healthcare worker with PCR-confirmed SARS-CoV-2 infection or an uninfected control (not recorded which). The sequenced material came from whole blood. The CDR3 protein is CASSLLAASEKLFF. The DNA sequence reads TGTGCCAGCAGCTTGCTGGCAGCGAGTGAAAAACTGTTTTTT. The variable domain in full, with residues beyond the CDR3 obtained from the reference TRBV5-4 and TRBJ1-4 genes, is ETGVTQSPTHLIKTRGQQVTLRCSSQSGHNTVSWYQQALGQGPQFIFQYYREEENGRGNFPPRFSGLQFPNYSSELNVNALELDDSALYLCASSLLAASEKLFFGSGTQLSVL.